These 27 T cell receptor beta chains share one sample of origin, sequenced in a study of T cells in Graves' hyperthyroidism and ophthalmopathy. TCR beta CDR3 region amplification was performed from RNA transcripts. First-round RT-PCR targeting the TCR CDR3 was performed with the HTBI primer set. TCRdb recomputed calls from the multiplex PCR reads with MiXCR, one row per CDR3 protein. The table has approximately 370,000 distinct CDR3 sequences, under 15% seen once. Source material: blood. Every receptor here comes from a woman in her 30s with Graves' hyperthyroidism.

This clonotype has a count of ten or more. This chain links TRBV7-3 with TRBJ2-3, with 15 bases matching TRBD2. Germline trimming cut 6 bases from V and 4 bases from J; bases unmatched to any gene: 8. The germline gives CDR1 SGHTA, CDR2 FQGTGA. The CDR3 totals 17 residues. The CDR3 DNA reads TGTGCCAGCAGGGCCGGGACTAGCGGGAGGATCGCAGATACGCAGTATTTT. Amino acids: CASRAGTSGRIADTQYF.

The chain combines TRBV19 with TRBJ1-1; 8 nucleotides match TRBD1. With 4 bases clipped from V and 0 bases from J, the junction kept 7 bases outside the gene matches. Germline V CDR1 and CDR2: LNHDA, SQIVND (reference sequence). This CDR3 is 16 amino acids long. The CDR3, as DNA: TGTGCCAGTAGTACCGGACAGGGATTTATGAACACTGAAGCTTTCTTT. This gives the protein CASSTGQGFMNTEAFF.

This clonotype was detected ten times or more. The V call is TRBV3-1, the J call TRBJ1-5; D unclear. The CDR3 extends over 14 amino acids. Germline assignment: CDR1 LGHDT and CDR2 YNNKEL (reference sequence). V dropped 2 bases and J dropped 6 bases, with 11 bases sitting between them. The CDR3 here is CASSQLLGSQPQHF. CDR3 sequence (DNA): TGTGCCAGCAGCCAACTCCTGGGATCTCAGCCCCAGCATTTT.

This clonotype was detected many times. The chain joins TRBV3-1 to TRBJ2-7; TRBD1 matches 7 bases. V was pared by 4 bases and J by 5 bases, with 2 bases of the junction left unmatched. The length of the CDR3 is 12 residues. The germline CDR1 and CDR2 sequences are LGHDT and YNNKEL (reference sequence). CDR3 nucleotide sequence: TGTGCCAGCAGCCGGACAGGCCACGAGCAGTACTTC. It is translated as CASSRTGHEQYF.

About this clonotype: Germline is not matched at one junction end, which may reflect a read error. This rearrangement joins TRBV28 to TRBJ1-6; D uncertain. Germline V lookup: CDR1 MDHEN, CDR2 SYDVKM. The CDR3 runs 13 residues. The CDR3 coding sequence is TGTACCAGCAGTTTATACCAGAGTTCACCCTTCCACTTT. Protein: CTSSLYQSSPFHF.

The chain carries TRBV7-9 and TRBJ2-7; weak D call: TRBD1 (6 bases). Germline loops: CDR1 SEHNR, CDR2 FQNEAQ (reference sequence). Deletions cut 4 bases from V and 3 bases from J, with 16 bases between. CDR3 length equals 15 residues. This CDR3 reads CASSSGQHDYYEQYF. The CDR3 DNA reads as TGTGCCAGCAGCTCCGGACAGCATGATTACTACGAGCAGTACTTC.

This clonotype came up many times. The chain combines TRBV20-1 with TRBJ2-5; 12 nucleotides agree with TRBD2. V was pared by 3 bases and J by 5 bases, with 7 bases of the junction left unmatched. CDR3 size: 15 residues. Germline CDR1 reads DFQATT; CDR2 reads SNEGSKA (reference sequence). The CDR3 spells CSASPTSGSAETQYF. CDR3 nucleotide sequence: TGCAGTGCTAGTCCGACTAGCGGGAGTGCGGAGACCCAGTACTTC.

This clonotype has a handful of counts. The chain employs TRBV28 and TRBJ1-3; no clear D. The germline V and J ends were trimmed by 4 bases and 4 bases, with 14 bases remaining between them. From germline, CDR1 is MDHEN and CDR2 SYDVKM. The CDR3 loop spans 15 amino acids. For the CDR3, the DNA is TGTGCCAGCAGTTGGGGAGGACTGGCCGGAAACACCATATATTTT. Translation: CASSWGGLAGNTIYF.

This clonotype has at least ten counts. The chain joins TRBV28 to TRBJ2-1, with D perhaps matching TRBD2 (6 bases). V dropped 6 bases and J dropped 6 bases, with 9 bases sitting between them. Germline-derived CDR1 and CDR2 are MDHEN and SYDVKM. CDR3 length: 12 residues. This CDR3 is CASRGDSNEQFF. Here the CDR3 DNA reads TGTGCCAGCAGAGGGGACTCCAATGAGCAGTTCTTC.

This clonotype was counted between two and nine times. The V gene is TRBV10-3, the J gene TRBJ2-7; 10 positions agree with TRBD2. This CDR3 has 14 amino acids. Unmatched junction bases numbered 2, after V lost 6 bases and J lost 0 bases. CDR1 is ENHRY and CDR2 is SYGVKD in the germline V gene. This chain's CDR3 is CAIRTSGRSYEQYF. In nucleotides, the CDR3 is TGTGCCATCAGGACTAGCGGGCGCTCCTACGAGCAGTACTTC.

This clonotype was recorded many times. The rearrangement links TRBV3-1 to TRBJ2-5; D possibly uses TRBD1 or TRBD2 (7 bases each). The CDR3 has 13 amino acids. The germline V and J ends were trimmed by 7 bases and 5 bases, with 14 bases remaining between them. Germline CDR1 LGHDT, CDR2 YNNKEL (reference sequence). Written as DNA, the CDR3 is TGTGCCAGCAACTCAGGGGGGGAGGAGACCCAGTACTTC. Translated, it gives CASNSGGEETQYF.

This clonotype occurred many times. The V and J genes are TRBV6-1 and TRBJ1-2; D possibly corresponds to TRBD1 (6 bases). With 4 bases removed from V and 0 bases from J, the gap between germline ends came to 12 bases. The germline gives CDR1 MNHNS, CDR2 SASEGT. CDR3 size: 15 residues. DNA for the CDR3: TGTGCCAGCAGTGGCACAGGGTCTGCTAACTATGGCTACACCTTC. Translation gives CASSGTGSANYGYTF.

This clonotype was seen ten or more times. The CDR3 region is CASSPGQGVPDTQYF. Here the CDR3 DNA reads TGTGCCAGCAGCCCTGGGCAGGGAGTTCCAGATACGCAGTATTTT. The chain combines TRBV3-1 with TRBJ2-3; the D gene could be TRBD1 or TRBD2 (5 bases each). CDR1 LGHDT and CDR2 YNNKEL come from the germline V gene (reference sequence). Trimming shortened V by 4 bases and J by 4 bases, and 15 bases separated the two germline ends. The CDR3 consists of 15 residues.

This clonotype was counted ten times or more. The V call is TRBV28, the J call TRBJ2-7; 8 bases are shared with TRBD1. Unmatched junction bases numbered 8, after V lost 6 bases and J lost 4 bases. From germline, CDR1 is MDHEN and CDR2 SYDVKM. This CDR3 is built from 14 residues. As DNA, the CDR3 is TGTGCCAGCAGACGGACAGGGCAATCGTACGAGCAGTACTTC. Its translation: CASRRTGQSYEQYF. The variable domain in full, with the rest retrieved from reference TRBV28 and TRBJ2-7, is DVKVTQSSRYLVKRTGEKVFLECVQDMDHENMFWYRQDPGLGLRLIYFSYDVKMKEKGDIPEGYSVSREKKERFSLILESASTNQTSMYLCASRRTGQSYEQYFGPGTRLTVT.

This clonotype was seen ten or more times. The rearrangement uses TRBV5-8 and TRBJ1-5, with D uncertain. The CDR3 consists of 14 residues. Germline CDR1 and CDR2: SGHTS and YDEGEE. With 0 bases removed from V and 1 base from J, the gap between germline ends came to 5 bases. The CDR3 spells CASSLVASNQPQHF. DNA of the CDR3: TGTGCCAGCAGCTTGGTAGCGAGCAATCAGCCCCAGCATTTT.

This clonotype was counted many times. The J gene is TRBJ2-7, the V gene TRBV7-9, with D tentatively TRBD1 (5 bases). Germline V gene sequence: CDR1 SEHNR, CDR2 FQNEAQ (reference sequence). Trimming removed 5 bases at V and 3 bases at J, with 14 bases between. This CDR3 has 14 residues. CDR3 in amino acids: CASSIKGVNYEQYF. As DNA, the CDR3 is TGTGCCAGCAGCATAAAAGGGGTTAACTACGAGCAGTACTTC.

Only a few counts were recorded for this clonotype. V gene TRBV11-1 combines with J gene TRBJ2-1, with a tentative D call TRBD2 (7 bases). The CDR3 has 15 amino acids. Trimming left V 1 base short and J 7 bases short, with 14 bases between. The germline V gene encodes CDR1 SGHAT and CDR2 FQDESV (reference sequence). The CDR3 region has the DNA TGTGCCAGCAGCTTAGATGGTGGGAGGGGGAATGAGCAGTTCTTC. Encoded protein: CASSLDGGRGNEQFF.

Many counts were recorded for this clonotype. The chain's CDR3 is CASSPSVYNEQFF. CDR3 DNA sequence: TGTGCCAGCTCACCATCCGTTTACAATGAGCAGTTCTTC. The chain uses TRBV18 and TRBJ2-1, with D hard to call. The length of the CDR3 is 13 residues. Trimming took off 2 bases at V and 4 bases at J, with 6 bases between the two ends. Germline CDR1 is KGHSH and CDR2 is LQKENI.

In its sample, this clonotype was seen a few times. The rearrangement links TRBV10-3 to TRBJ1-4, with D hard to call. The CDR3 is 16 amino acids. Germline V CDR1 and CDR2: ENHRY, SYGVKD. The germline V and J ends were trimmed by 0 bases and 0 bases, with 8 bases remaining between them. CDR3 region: CAISESLAATNEKLFF. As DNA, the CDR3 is TGTGCCATCAGTGAGTCGTTGGCAGCAACTAATGAAAAACTGTTTTTT.

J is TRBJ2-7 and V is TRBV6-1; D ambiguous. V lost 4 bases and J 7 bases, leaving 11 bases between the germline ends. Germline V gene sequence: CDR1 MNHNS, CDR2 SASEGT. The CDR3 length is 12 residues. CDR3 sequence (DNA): TGTGCCAGCAGTGCCGCAATGATGGAGCAGTACTTC. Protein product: CASSAAMMEQYF.

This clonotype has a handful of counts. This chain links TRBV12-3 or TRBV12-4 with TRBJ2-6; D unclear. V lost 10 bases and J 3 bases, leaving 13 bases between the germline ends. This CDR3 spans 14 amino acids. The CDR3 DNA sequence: TGTGCCACCATGAATGGTGGTGGGGCCAACGTCCTGACTTTC. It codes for CATMNGGGANVLTF.

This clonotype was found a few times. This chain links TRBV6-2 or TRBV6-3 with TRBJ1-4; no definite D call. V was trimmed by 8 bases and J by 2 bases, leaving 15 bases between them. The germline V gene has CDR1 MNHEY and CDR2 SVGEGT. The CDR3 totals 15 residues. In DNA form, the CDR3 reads TGTGCCAGCTTCCCATTGGCGGGGACTAATGAAAAACTGTTTTTT. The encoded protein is CASFPLAGTNEKLFF.

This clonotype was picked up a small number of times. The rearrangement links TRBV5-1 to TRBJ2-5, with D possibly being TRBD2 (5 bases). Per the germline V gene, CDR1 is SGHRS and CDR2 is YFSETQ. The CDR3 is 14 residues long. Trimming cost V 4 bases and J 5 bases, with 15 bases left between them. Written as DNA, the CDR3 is TGCGCCAGCAGCGCGACGGCTAGCCGGGAGACCCAGTACTTC. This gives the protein CASSATASRETQYF.

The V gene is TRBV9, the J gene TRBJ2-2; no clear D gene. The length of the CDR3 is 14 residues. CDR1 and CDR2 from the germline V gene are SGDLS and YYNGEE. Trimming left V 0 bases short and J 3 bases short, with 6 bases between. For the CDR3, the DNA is TGTGCCAGCAGCGTAGGATTATACACCGGGGAGCTGTTTTTT. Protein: CASSVGLYTGELFF.

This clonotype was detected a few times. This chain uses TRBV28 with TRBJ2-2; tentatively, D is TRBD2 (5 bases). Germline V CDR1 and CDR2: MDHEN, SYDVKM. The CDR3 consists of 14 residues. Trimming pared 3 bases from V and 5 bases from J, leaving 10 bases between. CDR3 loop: CASSLVEGTGELFF. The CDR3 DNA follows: TGTGCCAGCAGTTTGGTAGAGGGTACCGGGGAGCTGTTTTTT.

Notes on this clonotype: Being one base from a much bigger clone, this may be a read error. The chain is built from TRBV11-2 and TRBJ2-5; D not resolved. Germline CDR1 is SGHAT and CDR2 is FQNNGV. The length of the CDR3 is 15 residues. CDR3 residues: CASSPPSRYQETRYF. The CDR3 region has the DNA TGTGCCAGCAGCCCGCCAAGCAGGTACCAAGAGACCCGGTACTTC.

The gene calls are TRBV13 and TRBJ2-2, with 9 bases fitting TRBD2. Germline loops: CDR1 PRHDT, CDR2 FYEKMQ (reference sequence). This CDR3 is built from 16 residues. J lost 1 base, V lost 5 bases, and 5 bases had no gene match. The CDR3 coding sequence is TGTGCCAGCAGCCGACTAGCGGAGTTGAACACCGGGGAGCTGTTTTTT. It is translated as CASSRLAELNTGELFF.